The rows below give T cell receptor beta chains drawn from one sample of a study of cytotoxic CD8 clonotypes in ibrutinib-treated CLL. Repertoires were generated with immunoSEQ multiplex PCR, while TCRdb's copy carries only in-frame clones and drops some. The sample shows about 140,000 clones, approximately 80% of them seen only once. This specimen consisted of PBMCs, obtained after 36 months of ibrutinib treatment. The source of these receptors is a human donor with chronic lymphocytic leukemia. Both conserved end residues are part of each CDR3. The order of the fields is D gene, clone size, V gene, J gene, CDR3 protein, CDR3 DNA. D genes are given only for firm matches. Rows give clone size only sometimes, using once, few, many, or a class for an expanded clone.

>TRBD2|medium-sized|TRBV9|TRBJ2-3
CASSVNPAVEREKDTQYF
TGTGCCAGCAGCGTAAACCCCGCAGTGGAGCGGGAGAAAGATACGCAGTATTTT
>.|.|TRBV7-9|TRBJ2-1
CASSLGDQGQFF
TGTGCCAGCAGCTTAGGGGACCAGGGGCAGTTCTTC
>.|.|TRBV7-6|TRBJ1-1
CASSADLNTEAFF
TGTGCCAGCAGCGCAGATTTGAACACTGAAGCTTTCTTT
>.|.|TRBV10-3|TRBJ2-7
CAIILSHRVDNLYEQYF
TGTGCCATCATCCTGAGTCACCGGGTCGACAATTTATACGAGCAGTACTTC
>.|.|TRBV6-6|TRBJ1-4
CASTISGALNEKLFF
TGTGCCAGCACGATAAGTGGGGCACTTAATGAAAAACTGTTTTTT
>.|.|TRBV29-1|TRBJ1-1
CSVDLANTEAFF
TGCAGCGTTGATCTGGCTAACACTGAAGCTTTCTTT
>.|.|TRBV4-2|TRBJ2-6
CASSQVGGAGANVLTF
TGTGCCAGCAGCCAAGTCGGCGGGGCTGGGGCCAACGTCCTGACTTTC
>.|.|TRBV2|TRBJ1-4
CASKETGTGFEKLFF
TGTGCCAGCAAAGAAACCGGAACAGGGTTTGAAAAACTGTTTTTT
>TRBD2|once|TRBV2|TRBJ2-7
CASTPLGRDGSYEQYF
TGTGCCAGCACCCCCCTTGGGAGGGACGGCTCCTACGAGCAGTACTTC
>.|.|TRBV12-5|TRBJ2-2
CASGLNSWELFF
TGTGCTAGTGGCCTAAACTCGTGGGAGCTGTTTTTT